The next 11 T cell receptor beta chains were all read from a single sample in a study of chemoradiotherapy in HPV16-positive cancers. TCRdb's table, derived via immunoSEQ multiplex PCR, lists solely in-frame clones and lacks some. The data contain 25,000 to 40,000 clones, 80% to 90% of them singletons. This material consisted of blood, taken from a patient who underwent chemoradiotherapy. These receptors originate from a human donor with HPV-associated anogenital cancer.

J is TRBJ1-2 and V is TRBV7-2; TRBD1 matches at 7 bases. The V gene end was trimmed by 7 bases and the J gene end by 5 bases; junction bases not matched to a gene: 16. The germline gives CDR1 SGHTA, CDR2 FQGNSA. The CDR3 totals 16 residues. CDR3 DNA sequence: TGTGCCAGCATCCTGGGGGGGCCGGGACAGTATTATGGCTACACCTTC. Translated: CASILGGPGQYYGYTF.

The chain employs TRBV5-1 and TRBJ1-2; the D is unclear. Germline CDR1 reads SGHRS; CDR2 reads YFSETQ. CDR3 length equals 14 residues. V lost 7 bases, J lost 2 bases, and 15 bases lay in between. CDR3 loop: CASGEQTYNYGYTF. The CDR3 DNA follows: TGCGCCAGCGGTGAACAAACTTACAACTATGGCTACACCTTC.

As concerns this clone: One end of the junction fails to match germline, which may point to a read error. The genes are TRBV19 and TRBJ1-4; the D is unclear. The germline gives CDR1 LNHDA, CDR2 SQIVND (reference sequence). The CDR3 contains 14 residues. CDR3 DNA sequence: TGTGCCAGTAGTTCTTCGTCGACGAATGCAAAACTGTTTTTT. Amino acids: CASSSSSTNAKLFF.

This chain links TRBV7-9 with TRBJ2-7; D remains unclear. This CDR3 contains 14 residues. Trimming stripped 1 base from V and 0 bases from J, with 7 bases between. Germline V gene sequence: CDR1 SEHNR, CDR2 FQNEAQ (reference sequence). The CDR3 DNA reads as TGTGCCAGCAGCTTAGAGACAAGCTCCTACGAGCAGTACTTC. This encodes CASSLETSSYEQYF. Using reference TRBV7-9 and TRBJ2-7 for the parts outside the CDR3, the full variable domain is DTGVSQNPRHKITKRGQNVTFRCDPISEHNRLYWYRQTLGQGPEFLTYFQNEAQLEKSRLLSDRFSAERPKGSFSTLEIQRTEQGDSAMYLCASSLETSSYEQYFGPGTRLTVT.

The chain couples TRBV11-3 to TRBJ1-3; D remains unclear. V lost 0 bases, J lost 12 bases, and 12 bases lay in between. This CDR3 contains 13 residues. Germline lookup yields CDR1 SGHNT and CDR2 YENEEA. CDR3 amino acids: CASSLEQRGIIYF. CDR3 nucleotides: TGTGCCAGCAGCTTAGAGCAACGGGGAATCATATATTTT.

Concerning this clone: Other nucleotide sequences from this sample produce the same CDR3. The chain carries TRBV2 and TRBJ1-6; TRBD1 agrees at 7 bases. Germline V lookup: CDR1 SNHLY, CDR2 FYNNEI. Losses at the gene ends were 7 bases for V and 2 bases for J; bases not matched to a gene: 5. The CDR3 spans 15 residues. CDR3: CASTPQGTYNSPLHF. The CDR3 DNA reads as TGTGCCAGCACTCCACAGGGGACCTATAATTCACCCCTCCACTTT.

The rearrangement joins TRBV10-3 to TRBJ2-3; D is undetermined. This CDR3 is built from 11 residues. With 6 bases removed from V and 3 bases from J, the gap between germline ends came to 4 bases. Per germline, CDR1 ENHRY and CDR2 SYGVKD. CDR3 in DNA: TGTGCCATCAGGAGGACAGATACGCAGTATTTT. It encodes CAIRRTDTQYF.

The chain is built from TRBV6-6 and TRBJ1-1; D is ambiguous. The V end was cut by 5 bases, the J end by 0 bases, with 7 bases between. CDR3 length: 13 amino acids. Germline-derived CDR1 and CDR2 are MNHNY and SVGAGI (reference sequence). The DNA for the CDR3 is TGTGCCAGCAGTCTCACGGTGAACACTGAAGCTTTCTTT. Translating gives CASSLTVNTEAFF.

V and J are TRBV4-3 and TRBJ2-2, with 7 bases that match TRBD2. With V trimmed by 0 bases and J by 4 bases, 8 bases remained unmatched. Germline values: CDR1 LGHNA, CDR2 YSLEER. This CDR3 spans 17 amino acids. CDR3 amino acids: CASSQDPGGAGTGELFF. The CDR3 region has the DNA TGCGCCAGCAGCCAAGATCCGGGGGGAGCGGGCACCGGGGAGCTGTTTTTT.

Details on this clone: One end of the junction does not line up with germline, which may come from a read error. V usage is TRBV19 and J usage is TRBJ1-1, with TRBD1 matching over 9 bases. The CDR3 loop spans 14 amino acids. The V gene's germline CDR1 is LNHDA and CDR2 SQIVND (reference sequence). As DNA, the CDR3 is TGTGCCAGTACGGGGACAGGGTTGAACGCTGAAGCTTTCTTT. Translating it yields CASTGTGLNAEAFF.

CDR3 in amino acids: CASSLGGGETYEQYF. CDR3 DNA: TGTGCCAGCAGCTTAGGGGGCGGGGAAACCTACGAGCAGTACTTC. The rearrangement uses TRBV11-3 and TRBJ2-7; possible D gene TRBD2, 6 bases. This CDR3 contains 15 residues. V was pared by 1 base and J by 2 bases, with 12 bases between. Germline-derived CDR1 and CDR2 are SGHNT and YENEEA.